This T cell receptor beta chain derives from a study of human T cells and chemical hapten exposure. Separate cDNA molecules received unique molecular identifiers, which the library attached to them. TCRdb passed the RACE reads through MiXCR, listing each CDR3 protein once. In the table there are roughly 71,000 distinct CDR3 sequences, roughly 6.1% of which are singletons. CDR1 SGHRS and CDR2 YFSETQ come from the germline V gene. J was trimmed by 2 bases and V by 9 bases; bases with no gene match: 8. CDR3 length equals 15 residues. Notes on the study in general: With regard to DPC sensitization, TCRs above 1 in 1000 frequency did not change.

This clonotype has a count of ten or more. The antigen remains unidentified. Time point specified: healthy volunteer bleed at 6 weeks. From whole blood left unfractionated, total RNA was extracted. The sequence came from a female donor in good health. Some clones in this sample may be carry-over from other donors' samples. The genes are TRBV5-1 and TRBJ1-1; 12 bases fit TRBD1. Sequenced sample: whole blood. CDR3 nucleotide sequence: TGCGCCACGAGCCCAGGGACAGGGGGCAACACTGAAGCTTTCTTT. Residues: CATSPGTGGNTEAFF.